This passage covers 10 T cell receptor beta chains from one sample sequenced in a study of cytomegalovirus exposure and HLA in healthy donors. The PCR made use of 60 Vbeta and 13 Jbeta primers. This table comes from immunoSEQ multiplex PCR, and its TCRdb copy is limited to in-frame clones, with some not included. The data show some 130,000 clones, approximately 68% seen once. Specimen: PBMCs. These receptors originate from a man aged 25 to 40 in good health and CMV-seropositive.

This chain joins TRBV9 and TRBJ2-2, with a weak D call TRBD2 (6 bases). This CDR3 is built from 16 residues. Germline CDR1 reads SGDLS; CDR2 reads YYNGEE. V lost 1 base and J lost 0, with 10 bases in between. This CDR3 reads CASSVLEGPNTGELFF. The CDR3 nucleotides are TGTGCCAGCAGCGTACTGGAGGGCCCGAACACCGGGGAGCTGTTTTTT.

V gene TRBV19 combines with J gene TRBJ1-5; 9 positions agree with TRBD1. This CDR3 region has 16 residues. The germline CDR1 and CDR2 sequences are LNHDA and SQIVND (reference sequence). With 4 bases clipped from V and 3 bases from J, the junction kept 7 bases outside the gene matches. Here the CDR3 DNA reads TGTGCCAGTAGTAACCTCGGGACAGGGACCAATCAGCCCCAGCATTTT. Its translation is CASSNLGTGTNQPQHF.

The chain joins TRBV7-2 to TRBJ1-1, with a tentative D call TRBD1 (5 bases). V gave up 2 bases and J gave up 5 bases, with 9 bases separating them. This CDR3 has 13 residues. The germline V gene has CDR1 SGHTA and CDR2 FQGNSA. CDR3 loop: CASSLWGRTEAFF. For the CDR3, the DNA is TGTGCCAGCAGCTTATGGGGCCGGACTGAAGCTTTCTTT.

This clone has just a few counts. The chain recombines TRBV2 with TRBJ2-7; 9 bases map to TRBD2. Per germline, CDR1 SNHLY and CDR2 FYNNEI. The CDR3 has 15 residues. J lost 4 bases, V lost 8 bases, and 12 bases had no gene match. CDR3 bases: TGTGCCAGCGCCATGGAGGGGGCGGGAGGGTACGAGCAGTACTTC. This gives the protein CASAMEGAGGYEQYF.

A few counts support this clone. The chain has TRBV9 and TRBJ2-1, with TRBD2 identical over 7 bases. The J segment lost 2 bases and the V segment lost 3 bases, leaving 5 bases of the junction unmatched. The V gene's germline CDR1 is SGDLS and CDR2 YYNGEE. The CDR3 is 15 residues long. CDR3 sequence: CASSGASGPYNEQFF. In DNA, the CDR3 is TGTGCCAGCAGCGGGGCTAGCGGACCCTACAATGAGCAGTTCTTC. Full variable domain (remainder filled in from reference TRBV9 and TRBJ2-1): DSGVTQTPKHLITATGQRVTLRCSPRSGDLSVYWYQQSLDQGLQFLIQYYNGEERAKGNILERFSAQQFPDLHSELNLSSLELGDSALYFCASSGASGPYNEQFFGPGTRLTVL.

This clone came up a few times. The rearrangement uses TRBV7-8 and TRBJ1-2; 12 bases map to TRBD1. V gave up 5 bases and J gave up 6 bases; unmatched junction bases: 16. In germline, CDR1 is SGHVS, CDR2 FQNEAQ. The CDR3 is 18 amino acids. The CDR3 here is CASSIDRDRGRNFHGYTF. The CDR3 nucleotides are TGTGCCAGCAGCATAGACCGGGACAGGGGGCGAAATTTTCATGGCTACACCTTC.

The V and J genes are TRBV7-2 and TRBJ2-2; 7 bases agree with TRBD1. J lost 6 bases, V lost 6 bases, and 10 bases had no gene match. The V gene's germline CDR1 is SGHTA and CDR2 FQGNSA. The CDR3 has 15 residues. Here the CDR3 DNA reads TGTGCCAGCAGTCGAGGGGGCATTTATGCCGGGGAGCTGTTTTTT. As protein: CASSRGGIYAGELFF.

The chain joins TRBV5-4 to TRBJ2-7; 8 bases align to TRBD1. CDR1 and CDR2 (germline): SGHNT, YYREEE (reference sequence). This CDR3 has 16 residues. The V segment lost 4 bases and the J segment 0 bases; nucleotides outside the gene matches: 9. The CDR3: CASSIAAGTGSYEQYF. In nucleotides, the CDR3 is TGTGCCAGCAGCATCGCGGCCGGGACAGGCTCCTACGAGCAGTACTTC. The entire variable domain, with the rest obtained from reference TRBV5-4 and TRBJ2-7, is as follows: ETGVTQSPTHLIKTRGQQVTLRCSSQSGHNTVSWYQQALGQGPQFIFQYYREEENGRGNFPPRFSGLQFPNYSSELNVNALELDDSALYLCASSIAAGTGSYEQYFGPGTRLTVT.

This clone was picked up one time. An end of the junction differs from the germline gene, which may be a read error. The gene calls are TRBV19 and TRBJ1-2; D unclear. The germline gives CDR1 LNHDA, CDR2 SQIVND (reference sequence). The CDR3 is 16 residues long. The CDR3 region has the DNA TGTGCCAGTAGCCCGACGGGAGGCTACTTCACCTATGACTACACCTTC. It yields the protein CASSPTGGYFTYDYTF. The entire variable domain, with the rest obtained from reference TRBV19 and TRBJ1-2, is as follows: DGGITQSPKYLFRKEGQNVTLSCEQNLNHDAMYWYRQDPGQGLRLIYYSQIVNDFQKGDIAEGYSVSREKKESFPLTVTSAQKNPTAFYLCASSPTGGYFTYDYTFGSGTRLTVV.

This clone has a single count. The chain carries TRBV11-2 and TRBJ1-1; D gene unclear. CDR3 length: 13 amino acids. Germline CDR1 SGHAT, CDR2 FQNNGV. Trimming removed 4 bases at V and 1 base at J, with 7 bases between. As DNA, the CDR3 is TGTGCCAGCAGCTCACGGGGGAACACTGAAGCTTTCTTT. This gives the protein CASSSRGNTEAFF.